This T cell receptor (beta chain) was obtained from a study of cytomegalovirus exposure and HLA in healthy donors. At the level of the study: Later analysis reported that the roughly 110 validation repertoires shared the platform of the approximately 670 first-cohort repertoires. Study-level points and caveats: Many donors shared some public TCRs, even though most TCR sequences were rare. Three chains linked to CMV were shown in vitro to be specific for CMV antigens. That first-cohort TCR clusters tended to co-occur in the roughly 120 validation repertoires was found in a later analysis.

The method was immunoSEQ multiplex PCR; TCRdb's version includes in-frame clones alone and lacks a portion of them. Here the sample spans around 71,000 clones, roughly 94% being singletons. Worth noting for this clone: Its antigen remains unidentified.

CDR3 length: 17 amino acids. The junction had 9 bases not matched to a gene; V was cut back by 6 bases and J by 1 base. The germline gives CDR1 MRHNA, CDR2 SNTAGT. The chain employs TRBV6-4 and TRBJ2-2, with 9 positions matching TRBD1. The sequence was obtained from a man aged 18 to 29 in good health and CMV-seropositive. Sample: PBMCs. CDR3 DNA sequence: TGTGCCAGCAGCCCCCTCTGGGGACAGGGGAACACCGGGGAGCTGTTTTTT. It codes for CASSPLWGQGNTGELFF.